The present T cell receptor beta chain was sequenced within a study of control samples from healthy donors and cancer patients (dated by TCRdb to 2018 to 2021). On this clone itself: Its antigen is currently not known. No base quality values were provided; no much bigger clone lies one nucleotide off.

V lost 2 bases and J lost 4 bases, and the count of bases not matched to a germline gene is 8. In the germline V gene, CDR1 corresponds to LGHNA and CDR2 to YNFKEQ. There are 18 amino acids in the CDR3, from cysteine to phenylalanine inclusive. Only the CDR3 DNA stays, 54 bases, in frame from base 1. The library relied on the immunoSEQ multiplex PCR assay. In its TCRdb copy, this immuneACCESS table keeps in-frame sequences only and misses some clones. Where compared with another copy, unresolved V genes explain less than half of these, and the others have no known cause. The sample table records 100,000 to 120,000 clones; roughly 90% of these occur just once. Around 3.5% of the sample belongs to the ten largest clones.

The clonotype originates from a woman aged 55 to 70 with lung cancer. The sequenced material came from PBMCs. The sequence joins TRBV4-2 to TRBJ1-6; TRBD1 fits 10 bases in the junction. The CDR3 protein sequence reads: CASSQPMTGGAYNSPLHF. The DNA sequence is TGTGCCAGCAGCCAACCTATGACAGGGGGCGCTTATAATTCACCCCTCCACTTT.